The next 29 T cell receptor beta chains were all read from a single sample in a study of T cells in narcolepsy. Assay used: immunoSEQ multiplex PCR; TCRdb lists only in-frame clones, some missing. The sample carries 35,000 to 40,000 clones, around 85% recorded once. The sample taken for sequencing was CD45RA- memory CD4+ T cells from PBMCs. The origin of the receptors is a human donor with narcolepsy.

The V and J genes are TRBV6-6 and TRBJ2-1; no definite D call. Germline assignment: CDR1 MNHNY and CDR2 SVGAGI (reference sequence). The CDR3 covers 13 residues. V was cut by 2 bases and J by 3 bases, with 5 bases left in between. CDR3 residues: CASSYTGYNEQFF. In nucleotides, the CDR3 is TGTGCCAGCAGTTACACGGGCTACAATGAGCAGTTCTTC.

Only one count was recorded for this clone. CDR3 amino acids: CASSPEGQGAYEQYF. The CDR3 DNA is TGTGCCAGCAGCCCGGAAGGGCAGGGGGCTTACGAGCAGTACTTC. The chain links TRBV7-3 to TRBJ2-7, with 8 bases that match TRBD1. Germline CDR1 SGHTA, CDR2 FQGTGA. Trimming removed 5 bases from V and 4 bases from J; junction bases left unmatched: 10. This CDR3 region has 15 residues. The full variable domain, completed using reference TRBV7-3 and TRBJ2-7, is GAGVSQTPSNKVTEKGKYVELRCDPISGHTALYWYRQSLGQGPEFLIYFQGTGAADDSGLPNDRFFAVRPEGSVSTLKIQRTERGDSAVYLCASSPEGQGAYEQYFGPGTRLTVT.

The chain uses TRBV18 and TRBJ2-1; 7 bases line up with TRBD2. Germline CDR1 KGHSH, CDR2 LQKENI. V lost 1 base, J lost 5 bases, and 2 bases stayed unmatched. This CDR3 has 14 amino acids. The CDR3: CASSPRGGDNEQFF. CDR3 coding DNA: TGTGCCAGCTCACCACGGGGGGGTGACAATGAGCAGTTCTTC.

The V and J genes are TRBV4-3 and TRBJ2-5; 8 nucleotides align to TRBD2. Losses at the gene ends were 0 bases for V and 1 base for J; bases not matched to a gene: 7. Germline assignment: CDR1 LGHNA and CDR2 YSLEER. CDR3 length: 17 amino acids. The CDR3 here is CASSQERHGGAQETQYF. The CDR3 DNA is TGCGCCAGCAGCCAAGAACGACACGGGGGGGCCCAAGAGACCCAGTACTTC.

The V gene is TRBV6-4, the J gene TRBJ2-3; unclear D gene. CDR3 length equals 14 residues. CDR1 is MRHNA and CDR2 is SNTAGT in the germline V gene. The V gene lost 0 bases and the J gene lost 8 bases, with 12 bases spanning the gap. Written as DNA, the CDR3 is TGTGCCAGCAGTGACTCTGGCGGACGAGCTACGCAGTATTTT. It encodes CASSDSGGRATQYF.

The CDR3 here is CASSLASPAANVLTF. CDR3 DNA: TGTGCCAGCAGCTTAGCTTCCCCTGCGGCCAACGTCCTGACTTTC. This chain joins TRBV11-3 and TRBJ2-6; D gene ambiguous. The CDR3 length is 15 residues. Germline CDR1 SGHNT, CDR2 YENEEA. V lost 1 base to trimming and J lost 6 bases, with 10 bases between them.

This chain links TRBV7-8 with TRBJ2-4; a weak D match, TRBD1 (6 bases). This CDR3 has 14 residues. In germline, CDR1 is SGHVS, CDR2 FQNEAQ. Trimming left V 1 base short and J 7 bases short, with 11 bases between. CDR3 in amino acids: CASSLGHRENIQYF. CDR3 DNA: TGTGCCAGCAGCTTAGGACACAGGGAGAACATTCAGTACTTC.

V is TRBV5-8 and J is TRBJ1-1, with 7 bases lining up with TRBD1. Germline V lookup: CDR1 SGHTS, CDR2 YDEGEE. After removal of 6 bases from V and 5 bases from J, the junction contained 1 base not matched to a gene. The CDR3 is 11 residues long. In DNA, the CDR3 is TGTGCCAGCACCAGGGGGACTGAAGCTTTCTTT. Its protein product is CASTRGTEAFF.

This chain joins TRBV7-8 and TRBJ1-2; D uncertain. There are 13 residues in the CDR3. V shed 0 bases and J shed 6 bases, with 8 bases lying between them. Germline CDR1 is SGHVS and CDR2 is FQNEAQ. CDR3 sequence (DNA): TGTGCCAGCAGCTTAGCGAAACTAAATGGCTACACCTTC. Translated: CASSLAKLNGYTF.

The gene calls are TRBV5-1 and TRBJ2-7; tentative D call: TRBD1 (8 bases). Between the trimmed V and J ends, which lost 4 bases and 2 bases, there was a span of 25 bases. The CDR3 has 18 amino acids. CDR1 is SGHRS, CDR2 YFSETQ, per germline. CDR3 DNA sequence: TGCGCCAGCAGCCCGGTAATTGGGGGGGACAGGCGTCCCTACGAGCAGTACTTC. This sequence encodes CASSPVIGGDRRPYEQYF.

This clone was counted a few times. The chain has TRBV12-1 and TRBJ2-7; the D call in the table, TRBD2, was not verified against the DNA. TRBV12-1 is labeled a pseudogene. The CDR3 runs 17 residues. CDR3 amino acids: CASSCGPGLRREYEQYF. CDR3 DNA sequence: TGTGCCAGCAGCTGCGGACCGGGACTTCGGCGGGAATACGAGCAGTACTTC.

V usage is TRBV7-3 and J usage is TRBJ1-2, with D unresolved. The V end lost 5 bases, the J end lost 8 bases, and 15 bases lay between the germline ends. The CDR3 spans 13 residues. Germline-derived CDR1 and CDR2 are SGHTA and FQGTGA. The CDR3 DNA reads TGTGCCAGCAGCCCCTCAGGAGGCTACGGCTACACCTTC. Translating it yields CASSPSGGYGYTF.

This chain links TRBV5-1 with TRBJ1-3; D not resolved. The CDR3 has 15 amino acids. V was cut by 1 base and J by 4 bases, with 12 bases left in between. Germline values: CDR1 SGHRS, CDR2 YFSETQ. The CDR3 loop reads CASSLQSDVGNTIYF. The DNA of the CDR3 is TGCGCCAGCAGCTTGCAGAGCGATGTGGGAAACACCATATATTTT.

The chain uses TRBV28 and TRBJ2-3; unclear D gene. The CDR3 has 13 amino acids. The germline gives CDR1 MDHEN, CDR2 SYDVKM. Trimming removed 3 bases from V and 1 base from J, with 5 bases in between. The CDR3 is CASSLGGTDTQYF. The CDR3 DNA sequence: TGTGCCAGCAGTTTGGGTGGCACAGATACGCAGTATTTT. The full variable domain, in which reference TRBV28 and TRBJ2-3 provide the parts outside the CDR3, is DVKVTQSSRYLVKRTGEKVFLECVQDMDHENMFWYRQDPGLGLRLIYFSYDVKMKEKGDIPEGYSVSREKKERFSLILESASTNQTSMYLCASSLGGTDTQYFGPGTRLTVL.

The J gene is TRBJ1-3, the V gene TRBV9; D gene ambiguous. The V end lost 3 bases, the J end lost 1 base, and 8 bases lay between the germline ends. The CDR3 loop spans 14 amino acids. Germline CDR1 is SGDLS and CDR2 is YYNGEE. The DNA for the CDR3 is TGTGCCAGCAGCGCCGCTGGTTCTGGAAACACCATATATTTT. Translated, it gives CASSAAGSGNTIYF.

The CDR3 loop is CASSFGTGSHEQYF. CDR3 bases: TGTGCCAGCAGCTTTGGGACAGGGTCCCACGAGCAGTACTTC. V is TRBV5-5 and J is TRBJ2-7; the match to TRBD1 covers 9 bases. Germline V gives CDR1 SGHKS, CDR2 YYEKEE (reference sequence). The CDR3 has 14 amino acids. The J segment lost 5 bases and the V segment lost 2 bases, leaving 5 bases of the junction unmatched.

This chain joins TRBV19 and TRBJ1-5; 8 nucleotides match TRBD1. The CDR3 length is 15 residues. CDR1 and CDR2 from the germline V gene are LNHDA and SQIVND (reference sequence). V gave up 6 bases and J gave up 6 bases; unmatched junction bases: 10. The CDR3 protein is CASRSGAGGTQPQHF. The CDR3 DNA is TGTGCCAGTAGGAGTGGAGCAGGGGGCACTCAGCCCCAGCATTTT.

This chain joins TRBV9 and TRBJ2-1; 9 nucleotides line up with TRBD1. V shed 0 bases and J 5 bases; nucleotides not matched to a gene: 6. This CDR3 spans 16 amino acids. Germline V gives CDR1 SGDLS, CDR2 YYNGEE. This chain's CDR3 is CASSVGQGQGHNEQFF. Written as DNA, the CDR3 is TGTGCCAGCAGCGTAGGTCAGGGACAGGGCCACAATGAGCAGTTCTTC.

The V gene is TRBV27, the J gene TRBJ2-3; 10 bases line up with TRBD1. Looked up from germline, CDR1 is MNHEY and CDR2 is SMNVEV (reference sequence). This CDR3 contains 15 residues. With 5 bases clipped from V and 0 bases from J, the junction kept 2 bases outside the gene matches. The CDR3 DNA follows: TGTGCCAGCAGTCGGGACAGGGGCAGCACAGATACGCAGTATTTT. Its protein is CASSRDRGSTDTQYF.

Worth noting for this clone: An end of the junction differs from the germline gene, which may be a read error. This same CDR3 is encoded by further DNA sequences in the sample. This rearrangement joins TRBV18 to TRBJ1-1; D ambiguous. This CDR3 is 15 amino acids long. In germline, CDR1 is KGHSH, CDR2 LQKENI. In DNA, the CDR3 is TGTGCCAGCTCACCCTCCAGGCAGAACTTCGCTGAAGCCTTCTTT. Amino acid sequence: CASSPSRQNFAEAFF.

This rearrangement joins TRBV4-3 to TRBJ2-1, with TRBD2 matching 14 bases. Trimming cost V 0 bases and J 2 bases; bases outside gene matches: 6. CDR1 is LGHNA and CDR2 is YSLEER in the germline V gene. The CDR3 length is 19 residues. This chain's CDR3 is CASSQDQTSGGAAYNEQFF. CDR3 in DNA: TGCGCCAGCAGCCAAGACCAGACTAGCGGGGGGGCAGCCTACAATGAGCAGTTCTTC.

The chain combines TRBV7-8 with TRBJ1-5; a weak D match, TRBD1 (5 bases). V was cut by 3 bases and J by 1 base, with 7 bases left in between. This CDR3 contains 14 residues. CDR1 and CDR2 from the germline V gene are SGHVS and FQNEAQ. Here the CDR3 DNA reads TGTGCCAGCAGCTTGGGGCAGAGCAATCAGCCCCAGCATTTT. Translation gives CASSLGQSNQPQHF.

The chain uses TRBV30 and TRBJ2-6, with D unclear. CDR1 and CDR2 from the germline V gene are GTSNPN and SVGIG (reference sequence). This CDR3 has 13 amino acids. This CDR3 reads CAYSNSGANVLTF. The CDR3 DNA reads TGTGCTTATAGTAACTCTGGGGCCAACGTCCTGACTTTC. The full variable domain, rest sourced from reference TRBV30 and TRBJ2-6, is SQTIHQWPATLVQPVGSPLSLECTVEGTSNPNLYWYRQAAGRGLQLLFYSVGIGQISSEVPQNLSASRPQDRQFILSSKKLLLSDSGFYLCAYSNSGANVLTFGAGSRLTVL.

This chain connects TRBV9 to TRBJ2-5; no clear D. The CDR3 runs 12 residues. Between the trimmed V and J ends, which lost 3 bases and 0 bases, there was a span of 3 bases. Germline V lookup: CDR1 SGDLS, CDR2 YYNGEE. CDR3: CASSADQETQYF. The CDR3 region has the DNA TGTGCCAGCAGCGCCGACCAAGAGACCCAGTACTTC.

The rearrangement uses TRBV6-5 and TRBJ1-6; TRBD1 is a possible D gene (5 bases). The CDR3 is made up of 14 amino acids. Germline lookup yields CDR1 MNHEY and CDR2 SVGAGI. V gave up 11 bases and J gave up 0 bases, with 11 bases separating them. The CDR3 coding sequence is TGTGCCTCAGCCCAGGGCTCCTATAATTCACCCCTCCACTTT. Translating gives CASAQGSYNSPLHF.

This rearrangement joins TRBV19 to TRBJ2-5; TRBD2 aligns across 9 bases. The CDR3 is 15 residues long. Germline values: CDR1 LNHDA, CDR2 SQIVND (reference sequence). The V and J ends lost 6 bases and 2 bases, in that order; junction bases with no gene match: 7. CDR3 coding DNA: TGTGCCAGTAGGAAAGCGGGGGGCAAACAAGAGACCCAGTACTTC. Protein product: CASRKAGGKQETQYF.

The chain couples TRBV2 to TRBJ1-4, with D perhaps matching TRBD1 (5 bases). The V end lost 4 bases, the J end lost 3 bases, and 12 bases lay between the germline ends. Germline V CDR1 and CDR2: SNHLY, FYNNEI. The CDR3 length is 15 residues. DNA of the CDR3: TGTGCCAGCAGTGTTCAATTGGGGGCTAATGAAAAACTGTTTTTT. It specifies CASSVQLGANEKLFF.

This clone has a handful of counts. The rearrangement links TRBV18 to TRBJ1-1; 7 bases match TRBD1. From germline, CDR1 is KGHSH and CDR2 LQKENI. J was trimmed by 3 bases and V by 0 bases; bases with no gene match: 4. This CDR3 has 15 residues. Here the CDR3 DNA reads TGTGCCAGCTCACCACCACTGACAGGGTACACTGAAGCTTTCTTT. Its translation: CASSPPLTGYTEAFF. The whole variable domain, filled in from reference TRBV18 and TRBJ1-1, reads NAGVMQNPRHLVRRRGQEARLRCSPMKGHSHVYWYRQLPEEGLKFMVYLQKENIIDESGMPKERFSAEFPKEGPSILRIQQVVRGDSAAYFCASSPPLTGYTEAFFGQGTRLTVV.

The chain couples TRBV7-2 to TRBJ2-3, with 7 positions matching TRBD2. The germline V gene has CDR1 SGHTA and CDR2 FQGNSA. This CDR3 is 12 amino acids long. V shed 4 bases, J shed 14 bases, and the junction held 9 bases outside the gene matches. This CDR3 is CASSSLAGAPYF. In DNA, the CDR3 is TGTGCCAGCAGCTCTTTAGCGGGCGCCCCGTATTTT. The variable domain in full, with the rest retrieved from reference TRBV7-2 and TRBJ2-3, is GAGVSQSPSNKVTEKGKDVELRCDPISGHTALYWYRQSLGQGLEFLIYFQGNSAPDKSGLPSDRFSAERTGGSVSTLTIQRTQQEDSAVYLCASSSLAGAPYFGPGTRLTVL.